The 6 T cell receptor beta chains given below trace back to one sample, sequenced in a study of blood T cell repertoires in COVID-19. The data were produced by immunoSEQ multiplex PCR, yet TCRdb's version contains in-frame clones alone and is incomplete. The sample shows 31,000 or so clones, around 85% of them seen only once. What was sequenced was peripheral blood. The receptors were gathered from a human donor in a cohort sampled during active COVID-19.

This chain's CDR3 is CASSEAGTLQETQYF. The CDR3 nucleotides are TGTGCCAGCAGTGAAGCCGGGACTCTACAAGAGACCCAGTACTTC. This chain joins TRBV25-1 and TRBJ2-5; a weak D match, TRBD2 (6 bases). Trimming shortened V by 2 bases and J by 2 bases, and 12 bases separated the two germline ends. This CDR3 contains 15 residues. Germline V gene sequence: CDR1 MGHDK, CDR2 SYGVNS.

The chain uses TRBV5-4 and TRBJ2-3; the D gene is possibly TRBD1 (6 bases). Germline CDR1 SGHNT, CDR2 YYREEE (reference sequence). V lost 2 bases, J lost 1 base, and 14 bases lay in between. The CDR3 extends over 16 amino acids. The CDR3 region has the DNA TGTGCCAGCAGCTTTAAAGCGAACAGGGGCACAGATACGCAGTATTTT. Translation gives CASSFKANRGTDTQYF.

The V call is TRBV7-3, the J call TRBJ2-1; D may be TRBD2 (5 bases). CDR1 and CDR2 from the germline V gene are SGHTA and FQGTGA. The CDR3 is made up of 19 amino acids. The V and J ends lost 4 bases and 1 base respectively, with 23 bases between them. The CDR3: CASSSTPRPAPGSYNEQFF. The DNA of the CDR3 is TGTGCCAGCAGCTCGACCCCGAGACCGGCCCCGGGGTCCTACAATGAGCAGTTCTTC.

The CDR3: CAISKDRTFSYNEQFF. In DNA form, the CDR3 reads TGTGCCATCAGTAAGGACAGGACATTCTCCTACAATGAGCAGTTCTTC. The chain employs TRBV10-3 and TRBJ2-1, with 7 bases aligning to TRBD1. Germline V gene sequence: CDR1 ENHRY, CDR2 SYGVKD. V lost 5 bases and J lost 0; bases outside the gene matches: 7. The CDR3 consists of 16 residues.

V is TRBV3-1 (or the pseudogene TRBV3-2) and J is TRBJ2-1, with TRBD1 identical over 10 bases. The CDR3 spans 17 residues. Germline loops: CDR1 LGHDT, CDR2 YNNKEL (reference sequence). Trimming at V came to 0 bases and at J to 8 bases, leaving 10 bases not matched to a gene. The CDR3 is CASSQDRGTGDSDEQFF. The CDR3 nucleotides are TGTGCCAGCAGCCAAGATCGAGGGACAGGGGATAGCGATGAGCAGTTCTTC.

The chain uses TRBV5-1 and TRBJ1-6; D ambiguous. V gave up 0 bases and J gave up 11 bases, with 12 bases separating them. Germline V gene data show CDR1 as SGHRS and CDR2 as YFSETQ. The CDR3 has 14 residues. This CDR3 reads CASSLEGGQAPLHF. Written as DNA, the CDR3 is TGCGCCAGCAGCTTGGAAGGAGGCCAGGCACCCCTCCACTTT.